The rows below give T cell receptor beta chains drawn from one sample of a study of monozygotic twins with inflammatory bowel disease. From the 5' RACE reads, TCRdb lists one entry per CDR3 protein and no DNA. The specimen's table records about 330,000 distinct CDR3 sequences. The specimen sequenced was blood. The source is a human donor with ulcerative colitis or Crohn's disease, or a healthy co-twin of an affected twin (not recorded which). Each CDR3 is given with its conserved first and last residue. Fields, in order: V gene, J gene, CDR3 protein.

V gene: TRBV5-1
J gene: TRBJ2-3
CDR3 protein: CASSRGGTSGRRDTQYF

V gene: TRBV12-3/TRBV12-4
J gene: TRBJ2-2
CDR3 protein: CASSPPRRLNTGELFF

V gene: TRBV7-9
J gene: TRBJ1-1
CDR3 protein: CASSLVGAANTEAFF

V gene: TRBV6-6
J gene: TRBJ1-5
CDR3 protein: CASRKDSDQPQHF

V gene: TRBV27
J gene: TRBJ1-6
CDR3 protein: CASREGGGNSPLHF

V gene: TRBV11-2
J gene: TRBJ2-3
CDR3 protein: CASSLVLAGANTDTQYF

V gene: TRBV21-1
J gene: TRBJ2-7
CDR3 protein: CASSGQPLYEQYF

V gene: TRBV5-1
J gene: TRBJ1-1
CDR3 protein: CASSLVGGRSTEAFF

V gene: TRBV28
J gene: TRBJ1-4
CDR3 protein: CASTTPRGGYEKLFF

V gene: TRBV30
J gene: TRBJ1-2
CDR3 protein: CAWRRDRGGFGYTF

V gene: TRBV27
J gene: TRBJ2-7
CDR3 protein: CASSSWTSGRYEQYF

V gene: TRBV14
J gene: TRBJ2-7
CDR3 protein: CASSPLRSSGMTDEQYF

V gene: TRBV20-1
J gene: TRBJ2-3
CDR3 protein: CSASGSAGWTDTQYF

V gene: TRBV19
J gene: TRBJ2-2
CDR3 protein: CASSMRGELFF

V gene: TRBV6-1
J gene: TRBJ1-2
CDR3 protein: CASSGTGVAVRGYTF

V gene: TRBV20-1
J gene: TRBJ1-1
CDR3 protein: CSARDWGSNTEAFF

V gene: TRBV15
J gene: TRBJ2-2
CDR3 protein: CTTSRTVTLGGELFF

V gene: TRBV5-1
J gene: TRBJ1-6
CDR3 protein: CASRGSGNSPLHF

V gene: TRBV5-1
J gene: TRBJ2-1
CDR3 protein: CASSQGPLNEQFF

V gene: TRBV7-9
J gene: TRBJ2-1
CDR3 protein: CASSRGLAGGPRNEQFF

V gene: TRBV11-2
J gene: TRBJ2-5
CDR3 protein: CASSLRRSQETQYF

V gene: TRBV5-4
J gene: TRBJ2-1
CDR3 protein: CASSLSPSGAYNEQFF

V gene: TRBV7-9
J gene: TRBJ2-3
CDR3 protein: CASSLLLVSTDTQYF

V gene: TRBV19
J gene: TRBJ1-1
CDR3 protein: CASSIAWATEAFF

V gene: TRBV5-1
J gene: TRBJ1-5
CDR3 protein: CASSIGTGNSNQPQHF

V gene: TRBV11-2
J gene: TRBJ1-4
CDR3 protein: CASSAGTDEAANEKLFF

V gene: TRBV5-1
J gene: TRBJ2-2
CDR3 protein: CASSLAGTNTGELFF

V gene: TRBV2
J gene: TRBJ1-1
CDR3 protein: CASSGQGGTTEAFF

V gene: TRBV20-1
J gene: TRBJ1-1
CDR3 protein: CSAEESGTVIPFF

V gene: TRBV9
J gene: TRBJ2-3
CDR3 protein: CASSVMGGTDTQYF

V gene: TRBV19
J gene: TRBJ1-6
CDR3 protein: CASSPTGAKAPLHF